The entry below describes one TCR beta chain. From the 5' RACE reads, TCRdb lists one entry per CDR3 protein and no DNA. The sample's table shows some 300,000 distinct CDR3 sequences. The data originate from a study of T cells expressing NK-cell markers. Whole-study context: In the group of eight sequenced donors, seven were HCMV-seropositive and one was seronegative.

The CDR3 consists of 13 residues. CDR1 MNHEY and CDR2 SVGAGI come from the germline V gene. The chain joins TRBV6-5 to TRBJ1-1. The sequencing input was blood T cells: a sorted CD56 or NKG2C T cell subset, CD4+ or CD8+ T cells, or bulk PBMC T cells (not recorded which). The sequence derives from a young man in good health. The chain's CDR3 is CASSLEVRTEAFF.